This is a list of T cell receptor beta chains from one sample in a study of T cells in Graves' hyperthyroidism and ophthalmopathy. MiXCR, applied by TCRdb to the multiplex PCR reads, yields one record per CDR3 protein. The repertoire holds 300,000 to 450,000 distinct CDR3 sequences, about a sixth seen once, with more than 30% in the top ten. Input material: blood. These TCRs come from a woman aged 25 to 39 with Graves' hyperthyroidism that later progressed to Graves' ophthalmopathy. The CDR3 runs from the conserved cysteine through the conserved F or W. The D gene is left open where the match is weak. A row's size may be missing; if present it is once, few, many or a size class.

abundance: many
v_gene: TRBV28
j_gene: TRBJ1-4
d_gene: NA
CDR3nt: TGTGCCAGCAGTTTGCGTGGTTTAGGATCGGGTACAGGGCTATCGGACAAGGAAGAAAAACTGTTTTTT
CDR3aa: CASSLRGLGSGTGLSDKEEKLFF

abundance: many
v_gene: TRBV20-1
j_gene: TRBJ2-1
d_gene: NA
CDR3nt: TGCAGTGCCGTAACTAGTTTTGAGCAGTTCTTC
CDR3aa: CSAVTSFEQFF

abundance: many
v_gene: TRBV28
j_gene: TRBJ1-1
d_gene: NA
CDR3nt: TGTGCCAGCAGGGCAGGGAAGAGGAGCACTGAAGCTTTCTTT
CDR3aa: CASRAGKRSTEAFF

abundance: NA
v_gene: TRBV28
j_gene: TRBJ2-5
d_gene: TRBD1
CDR3nt: TGTGCCAGCAGTTTATGGCAGGGGGATCGTCAAGAGACCCAGTACTTC
CDR3aa: CASSLWQGDRQETQYF

abundance: NA
v_gene: TRBV7-2
j_gene: TRBJ2-2
d_gene: NA
CDR3nt: TGTGCCAGCAGATACTCCTCGGCGGGCAACACCGGGGAGCTGTTTTTT
CDR3aa: CASRYSSAGNTGELFF

abundance: few
v_gene: TRBV9
j_gene: TRBJ2-5
d_gene: TRBD1
CDR3nt: TGTGCCAGCAGCGGGGGGACAGGACAAGAGACCCAGTACTTC
CDR3aa: CASSGGTGQETQYF

abundance: NA
v_gene: TRBV19
j_gene: TRBJ2-3
d_gene: NA
CDR3nt: TGTGCCAGCCTATACTGGGTAGCACCAGATACGCAGTATTTT
CDR3aa: CASLYWVAPDTQYF

abundance: few
v_gene: TRBV24-1
j_gene: TRBJ1-1
d_gene: NA
CDR3nt: TGTGCCACCAGTGATGACAGCAGGGGTAGGGGGGGGTCTTTCTTT
CDR3aa: CATSDDSRGRGGSFF

abundance: many
v_gene: TRBV7-9
j_gene: TRBJ1-3
d_gene: NA
CDR3nt: TGTGCCAGCAGCTTAGGAGGAGGCACCATATATTTT
CDR3aa: CASSLGGGTIYF

abundance: many
v_gene: TRBV20-1
j_gene: TRBJ2-7
d_gene: NA
CDR3nt: TGCAGTGCCCCCACCGGTCAGGGGGGCTCCTACGAGCAGTACTTC
CDR3aa: CSAPTGQGGSYEQYF

abundance: NA
v_gene: TRBV6-2/TRBV6-3
j_gene: TRBJ2-7
d_gene: TRBD2
CDR3nt: TGTGCCAGCAGCCCTCTGGGCGGGAGGGCCAATTTTGAAGACGAGCAGTACTTC
CDR3aa: CASSPLGGRANFEDEQYF

abundance: many
v_gene: TRBV2
j_gene: TRBJ2-7
d_gene: NA
CDR3nt: TGTGCCAGCAGGCAAACAGGGCTTGACGAGCAGTACTTC
CDR3aa: CASRQTGLDEQYF

abundance: NA
v_gene: TRBV7-8
j_gene: TRBJ2-7
d_gene: NA
CDR3nt: TGTGCCAGCAGCTTAGCGCTTGTTTGGGAGCAGTACTTC
CDR3aa: CASSLALVWEQYF

abundance: many
v_gene: TRBV19
j_gene: TRBJ1-4
d_gene: NA
CDR3nt: TGTGCCAGTAGTCAACAGGGACCAGGTGAAAAACTGTTTTTT
CDR3aa: CASSQQGPGEKLFF

abundance: many
v_gene: TRBV12-3/TRBV12-4
j_gene: TRBJ1-6
d_gene: NA
CDR3nt: TGTGCCAGCAGTTTAGCCCTAAATTCACCCCTCCACTTT
CDR3aa: CASSLALNSPLHF

abundance: many
v_gene: TRBV10-2
j_gene: TRBJ2-5
d_gene: NA
CDR3nt: TGCGCCACCTCCCTGATTCCCCCAGCGTGCTGGGAGACCCAGTACTTC
CDR3aa: CATSLIPPACWETQYF

abundance: few
v_gene: TRBV19
j_gene: TRBJ1-1
d_gene: NA
CDR3nt: TGTGCCAGTAGCAGACAGTTCATGAACACTGAAGCTTTCTTT
CDR3aa: CASSRQFMNTEAFF

abundance: many
v_gene: TRBV12-3/TRBV12-4
j_gene: TRBJ2-5
d_gene: TRBD2
CDR3nt: TGTGCCAGCACAGCGGGGGTTTTCGGAGAGACCCAGTACTTC
CDR3aa: CASTAGVFGETQYF

abundance: many
v_gene: TRBV7-8
j_gene: TRBJ2-2
d_gene: NA
CDR3nt: TGTGCCAGCAGCTCCCGGACCGAGAACACCGGGGAGCTGTTTTTT
CDR3aa: CASSSRTENTGELFF

abundance: many
v_gene: TRBV6-1
j_gene: TRBJ1-1
d_gene: NA
CDR3nt: TGTGCCAGCAGTGAACAGGGACACCTGAACACTGAAGCTTTCTTT
CDR3aa: CASSEQGHLNTEAFF

abundance: many
v_gene: TRBV27
j_gene: TRBJ2-5
d_gene: TRBD2
CDR3nt: TGTGCCAGCAGTTTACGGGGGACTAGCGCCGTCTCGAGCCCAGAGACCCAGTACTTC
CDR3aa: CASSLRGTSAVSSPETQYF

abundance: NA
v_gene: TRBV11-2
j_gene: TRBJ2-5
d_gene: NA
CDR3nt: TGTGCCAGCAGCGCTACCGGGACCCCTGGATCCTTACGGCTCAGGCAAGAGACCCAGTACTTC
CDR3aa: CASSATGTPGSLRLRQETQYF

abundance: many
v_gene: TRBV6-2/TRBV6-3
j_gene: TRBJ1-1
d_gene: TRBD1
CDR3nt: TGTGCCAGCAGATACAGGGGGCGGATCACTGAAGCTTTCTTT
CDR3aa: CASRYRGRITEAFF

abundance: NA
v_gene: TRBV12-3/TRBV12-4
j_gene: TRBJ2-3
d_gene: TRBD2
CDR3nt: TGTGCCAGCAGTCGTAGCGGGGGGGCCGGAGATACGCAGTATTTT
CDR3aa: CASSRSGGAGDTQYF

abundance: many
v_gene: TRBV12-3/TRBV12-4
j_gene: TRBJ2-5
d_gene: TRBD1
CDR3nt: TGTGCCAGCAGGGGGACCGGGACAGAGGACCAAGAGACCCAGTACTTC
CDR3aa: CASRGTGTEDQETQYF

abundance: NA
v_gene: TRBV28
j_gene: TRBJ1-5
d_gene: TRBD1
CDR3nt: TGTGCCAGCAGCCTCCGGGACAGGATGGATCAGCCCCAGCATTTT
CDR3aa: CASSLRDRMDQPQHF

abundance: few
v_gene: TRBV29-1
j_gene: TRBJ2-1
d_gene: NA
CDR3nt: TGCAGCGTTGTAGCGGACTCCTACAATGAGCAGTTCTTC
CDR3aa: CSVVADSYNEQFF